This T cell receptor (beta chain) stems from a study of regulatory T cells. Study observations and caveats: In CD3G-deficient patients, conventional CD4+ T cells were enriched for hydrophobic CDR3 residues at positions 6 and 7.

The CDR3 sequence is 17 residues long. The primer mix had 52 TRBV and 13 TRBJ primers. Sequencing used immunoSEQ multiplex PCR; TCRdb keeps in-frame clones, though not all of them. The sample carries fewer than 20,000 clones, roughly 84% recorded once. Remarks on this clone: The antigen remains undetermined.

The specimen was conventional CD4+ T cells sorted from blood. V and J are TRBV21-1 and TRBJ1-5; TRBD1 is the table's D call and was not checked against the DNA. TRBV21-1 is shown as a pseudogene. This clonotype was obtained from a person aged 30 to 39 with CD3G deficiency. The CDR3 DNA follows: TGTGCCAGCAGCAAAGCGCGAGAGGGGGCTTTCTATCAGCCCCAGCATTTT. Its translation is CASSKAREGAFYQPQHF.